This T cell receptor beta chain was sequenced for a study of CXCR3-negative and CXCR3-positive naive CD8 T cells. Study-wide results and caveats: Naive CXCR3-negative and CXCR3-positive cells had similar TRBV-TRBJ usage; memory differed. Comparison of naive cells showed more hydrophobic TRB CDR3s in CXCR3-positive than in CXCR3-negative naive cells. Memory CD8+ cells showed much lower diversity, while both naive subsets were comparably high.

CD45RO-CCR7+CD27+CD95- marked naive CD8+ T cells. The CDR3 covers 15 residues. CDR1 and CDR2 from the germline V gene are DFQATT and SNEGSKA (reference sequence). Of note for this clonotype: Its antigen is unidentified.

The libraries of TRB cDNA were constructed through 5' RACE using UMI labels. TCRdb re-analyzed the 5' RACE reads; it lists each CDR3 protein once, without DNA. The sample table sets out 69,000 or so distinct CDR3 sequences. This receptor was obtained from a human donor in good health. Some clones in this sample may be carry-over from other donors' samples. The gene calls are TRBV20-1 and TRBJ1-1. Input material: naive CXCR3- CD8+ T cells from blood. Sample subset: CD45RO-CCR7+CD27+CD95- naive CD8+ T cells lacking CXCR3 (TNR3-). CDR3 loop: CSARVLGTENTEAFF.